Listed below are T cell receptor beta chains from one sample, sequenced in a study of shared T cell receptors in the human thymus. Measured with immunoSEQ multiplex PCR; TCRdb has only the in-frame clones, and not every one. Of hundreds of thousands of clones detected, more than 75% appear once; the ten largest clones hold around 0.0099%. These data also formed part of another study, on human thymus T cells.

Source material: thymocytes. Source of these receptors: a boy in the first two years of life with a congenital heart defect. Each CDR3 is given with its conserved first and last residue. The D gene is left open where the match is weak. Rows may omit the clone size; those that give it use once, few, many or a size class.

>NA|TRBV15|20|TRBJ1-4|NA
TGTGCCACCAGCAGCACTCAAAGCTTAAGAGGCAGGGTCTACAAGGAAAAACTGTTTTTT
CATSSTQSLRGRVYKEKLFF
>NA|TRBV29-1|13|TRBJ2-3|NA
TGCAGCGCTCTTAGACGAAGCACAGATATGCAGTATTTT
CSALRRSTDMQYF
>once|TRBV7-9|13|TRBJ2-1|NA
TGTGCCAGCAGCTCTAGGAGGGCGGGCGATAAGTTCTTC
CASSSRRAGDKFF
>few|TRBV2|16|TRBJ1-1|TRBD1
TGTGCCAGCACCCCCCCGAGGGCAGGGGGAAAGGGGGAAGCTTTCTTT
CASTPPRAGGKGEAFF
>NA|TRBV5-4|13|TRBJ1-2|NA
TGTGCCAGTACCGGGACACCCAACTATGGCTACACCTTC
CASTGTPNYGYTF
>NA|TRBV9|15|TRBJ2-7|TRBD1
TGTGCCAGCAGCGTAGGGACAGGGCCAACCTACGAGCAGTACTTC
CASSVGTGPTYEQYF
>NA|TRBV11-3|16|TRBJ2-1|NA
TGTGCCAGCAGCACCTTACTAGATTCCCCCTCGAATGAGCAGTTCTTC
CASSTLLDSPSNEQFF
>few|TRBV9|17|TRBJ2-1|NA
TGTGCCAGCAGCGTAGAGAGCGGCGCTATATCGGGCAATGAGCAGTTCTTC
CASSVESGAISGNEQFF
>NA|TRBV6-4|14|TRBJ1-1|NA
TGTGCCAGCAGTCACCTGGCGGGGGACACTGAAGCTTTCTTT
CASSHLAGDTEAFF
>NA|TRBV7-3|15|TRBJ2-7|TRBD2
TGTGCCAGCAGCCCCCTCCCGCGGGGGGCCTACGAGCAGTACTTC
CASSPLPRGAYEQYF
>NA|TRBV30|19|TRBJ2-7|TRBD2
TGTGCCTGGAGTGTAAACCCCTCCCCTAGCGGGAGCTCGTCCTACGAGCAGTACTTC
CAWSVNPSPSGSSSYEQYF
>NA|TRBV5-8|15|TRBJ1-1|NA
TGTGCCAGCAGCTTTCAGTCAGGGATGAACACTGAAGCTTTCTTT
CASSFQSGMNTEAFF
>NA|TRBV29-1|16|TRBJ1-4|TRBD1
TGCAGCGTCCTAGGGCACGGCAGGGGGTTTAATGAAAAACTGTTTTTT
CSVLGHGRGFNEKLFF